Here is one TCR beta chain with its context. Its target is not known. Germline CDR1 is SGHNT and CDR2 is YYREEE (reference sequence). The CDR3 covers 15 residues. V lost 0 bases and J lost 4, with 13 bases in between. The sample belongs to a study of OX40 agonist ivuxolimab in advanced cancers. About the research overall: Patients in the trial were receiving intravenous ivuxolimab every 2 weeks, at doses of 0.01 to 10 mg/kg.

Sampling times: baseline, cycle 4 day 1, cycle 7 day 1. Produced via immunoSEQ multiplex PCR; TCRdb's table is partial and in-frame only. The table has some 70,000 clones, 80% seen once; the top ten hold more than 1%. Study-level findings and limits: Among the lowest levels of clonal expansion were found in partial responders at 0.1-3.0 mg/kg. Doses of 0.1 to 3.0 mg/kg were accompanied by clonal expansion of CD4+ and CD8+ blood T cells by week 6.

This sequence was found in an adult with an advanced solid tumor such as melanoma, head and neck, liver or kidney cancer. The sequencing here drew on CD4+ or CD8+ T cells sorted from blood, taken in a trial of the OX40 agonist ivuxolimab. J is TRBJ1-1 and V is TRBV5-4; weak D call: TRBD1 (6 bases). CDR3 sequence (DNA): TGTGCCAGCAGCTTGGGGGGGGCGCGCAGCACTGAAGCTTTCTTT. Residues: CASSLGGARSTEAFF. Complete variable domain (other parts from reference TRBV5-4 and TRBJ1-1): ETGVTQSPTHLIKTRGQQVTLRCSSQSGHNTVSWYQQALGQGPQFIFQYYREEENGRGNFPPRFSGLQFPNYSSELNVNALELDDSALYLCASSLGGARSTEAFFGQGTRLTVV.